This TCR beta chain was recovered during a study of cytomegalovirus exposure and HLA in healthy donors. Study-wide points: Specificity of a few CMV-associated chains for CMV antigens was verified in vitro. An analysis done earlier found most TCR beta V segments productive about 90% or about 30% of the time. The study carried out a later analysis of TCR beta sequences. It associated 16,951 of them with specific HLA alleles at a false discovery rate of 0.05.

Comments on this clone: The antigen is not known.

It was with 60 Vbeta and 13 Jbeta primers that the PCR ran. Under the authors' procedure: Roughly 11 million of the about 80 million unique TCR beta chains counted in a later analysis were shared. The repertoire was sequenced with immunoSEQ multiplex PCR; TCRdb's copy has only in-frame clones and lacks some. The V and J calls and clone size come from that table; D and trimming were worked out from the DNA. The table lists some 140,000 clones, around three quarters of them singletons, with more than 0.95% in the top ten. The receptor was derived from a man between 18 and 35 years old in good health and CMV-seronegative. Source material: PBMCs.

The CDR3 loop is CASSWGQIGTYEQYF. The CDR3 DNA sequence: TGTGCCAGCAGCTGGGGCCAGATAGGGACCTACGAGCAGTACTTC. The chain recombines TRBV5-4 with TRBJ2-7, with a tentative D call TRBD1 (5 bases). Per germline, CDR1 SGHNT and CDR2 YYREEE (reference sequence). The V gene lost 3 bases and the J gene lost 2 bases, with 15 bases spanning the gap. CDR3 length equals 15 residues.